This is a list of T cell receptor beta chains from one sample in a study of T cell responses to AZD1222 COVID-19 vaccine. Assay used: immunoSEQ multiplex PCR; TCRdb lists only in-frame clones, some missing. The sample yields 120,000 to 150,000 clones, roughly 93% seen once. Sequences were derived from peripheral blood, sampled 28 days after the second AZD1222 dose. The receptor set was obtained from an adult who received the AZD1222 COVID-19 vaccine. Both conserved end residues are part of each CDR3. The order of the fields is CDR3 DNA, CDR3 protein, D gene, J gene, clone size, V gene. D genes are given only for firm matches. A row's size may be missing; if present it is once, few, many or a size class.

TGTGCCAGCAGCCTGGGGACCGACCCGAACACCGGGGAGCTGTTTTTT | CASSLGTDPNTGELFF | - | TRBJ2-2 | - | TRBV9
TGTGCCAGCAGTTTCAGCTCTGGAAACACCATATATTTT | CASSFSSGNTIYF | - | TRBJ1-3 | - | TRBV28
TGTGCCAGTAGTATGATGGGACAGGGGAACACTGAAGCTTTCTTT | CASSMMGQGNTEAFF | TRBD1 | TRBJ1-1 | - | TRBV19
TGTGCCAGCAGTCAAGCCGGGGGTAACTATGGCTACACCTTC | CASSQAGGNYGYTF | - | TRBJ1-2 | - | TRBV6-1
TGTGCCAGCAGCAAGCTGACAGACCCTAACGTCCTGACTTTC | CASSKLTDPNVLTF | - | TRBJ2-6 | - | TRBV6-2/TRBV6-3
TGTGCCAGCAGCGTAGGGTGGGCCTCCAATGAGCAGTTCTTC | CASSVGWASNEQFF | - | TRBJ2-1 | - | TRBV9
TGTGCCAGCAGTGGGGGGTCGAGGGGCGAAAAACTGTTTTTT | CASSGGSRGEKLFF | - | TRBJ1-4 | - | TRBV2
TGTGCCAGCAGTCTACATGCAGATACGCAGTATTTT | CASSLHADTQYF | - | TRBJ2-3 | - | TRBV7-9
TGTGCCAGTAGTACGGGACAGGGTGTCGCGTACACTGAAGCTTTCTTT | CASSTGQGVAYTEAFF | TRBD1 | TRBJ1-1 | - | TRBV19
TGCAGTGCTAGTCAGGGTTCGGGTATTAATCAGCCCCAGCATTTT | CSASQGSGINQPQHF | - | TRBJ1-5 | - | TRBV20-1
TGCGCCAGCAGCCTCGCCCAGGGGTCAGGGAACACTGAAGCTTTCTTT | CASSLAQGSGNTEAFF | - | TRBJ1-1 | - | TRBV4-1
TGTGCCAGCAGCGTGGGACAGGGATACCAATCAAATGAAAAACTGTTTTTT | CASSVGQGYQSNEKLFF | TRBD1 | TRBJ1-4 | - | TRBV9
TGTGCCAGCTCTATGAATGGGGGGCTCGATCAGCCCCAGCATTTT | CASSMNGGLDQPQHF | - | TRBJ1-5 | - | TRBV18
TGTGCCAGCAGCCACCGGGTGAACACTGAAGCTTTCTTT | CASSHRVNTEAFF | - | TRBJ1-1 | - | TRBV3-1/TRBV3-2
TGTGCCAGCAGCTCGGACATATTTAACACTGAAGCTTTCTTT | CASSSDIFNTEAFF | - | TRBJ1-1 | - | TRBV11-2
TGTGCCAGCAGCCTACTGATTGGGACTAGCGGGAGCGGGAGTGAGCAGTTCTTC | CASSLLIGTSGSGSEQFF | TRBD2 | TRBJ2-1 | - | TRBV14
TGTGCCAGCAGTTACCAGGGGGGGGCCCTCCAGGGGACCCAGTACTTC | CASSYQGGALQGTQYF | - | TRBJ2-5 | - | TRBV6-5
TGCGCCAGCAGCTTGGATCGGGGGGCTTACAATGAGCAGTTCTTC | CASSLDRGAYNEQFF | - | TRBJ2-1 | - | TRBV5-1
TGCGCCAGCAGCGATCGGATGAGCGGAGTCTATGGCTACACCTTC | CASSDRMSGVYGYTF | - | TRBJ1-2 | - | TRBV5-1
TGTGCCAGTAGCTCCAAAATCAGCTATGGCTACACCTTC | CASSSKISYGYTF | - | TRBJ1-2 | - | TRBV19
TGTGCCACTGACAGTTTCAACTATGGCTACACCTTC | CATDSFNYGYTF | - | TRBJ1-2 | - | TRBV28
TGTGCCAGCAGCGTACAGGGGGCATGGACCGGGGAGCTGTTTTTT | CASSVQGAWTGELFF | TRBD1 | TRBJ2-2 | - | TRBV9
TGTGCCATCAGTGAAGAGTTTGGACCCTCTGGGGCCAACGTCCTGACTTTC | CAISEEFGPSGANVLTF | - | TRBJ2-6 | - | TRBV10-3
TGTGCCAGTAGTATAGCTAGCGGGAGATTCCACGAGCAGTACTTC | CASSIASGRFHEQYF | TRBD2 | TRBJ2-7 | once | TRBV19
TGTGCCAGCAGTTTCTTCGGAGGACGTTTAGCTTTCTTT | CASSFFGGRLAFF | - | TRBJ1-1 | - | TRBV28
TGTGCCAGCAGCAGGGACTATAATTCACCCCTCCACTTT | CASSRDYNSPLHF | - | TRBJ1-6 | - | TRBV11-2
TGTGCCAGCAGGCGCGAGGGCCATGGCTACACCTTC | CASRREGHGYTF | - | TRBJ1-2 | - | TRBV6-6
TGTGCCAGTAGTATGGGACAGGGCCGGCATCAGCCCCAGCATTTT | CASSMGQGRHQPQHF | TRBD1 | TRBJ1-5 | - | TRBV19
TGTGCCAGCAGTACATCACGTTACAATGAGCAGTTCTTC | CASSTSRYNEQFF | - | TRBJ2-1 | - | TRBV2
TGTGCCAGCTCACCGGACAGGGCCGGCTACACCTTC | CASSPDRAGYTF | TRBD1 | TRBJ1-2 | many | TRBV18
TGTGCCAGCAGCTTGGTGGGGGGGAACACTGAAGCTTTCTTT | CASSLVGGNTEAFF | - | TRBJ1-1 | - | TRBV9
TGTGCCATCAGTCGATCAGGGGTCCACACTGAAGCTTTCTTT | CAISRSGVHTEAFF | - | TRBJ1-1 | - | TRBV10-3
TGTGCCAGCAGCTTAGTTGGGGGGCCTGGGGCCAACGTCCTGACTTTC | CASSLVGGPGANVLTF | - | TRBJ2-6 | - | TRBV7-9
TGTGCCAGCAGCCAAGAAGGGACCCTATTGGGCACTGAAGCTTTCTTT | CASSQEGTLLGTEAFF | - | TRBJ1-1 | - | TRBV3-1/TRBV3-2
TGTGCCAGCAGCTTAGCCGGGCTGAACACTGAAGCTTTCTTT | CASSLAGLNTEAFF | - | TRBJ1-1 | - | TRBV7-2
TGTGCCTCCACCGACCCCTACAATCAGCCCCAGCATTTT | CASTDPYNQPQHF | - | TRBJ1-5 | - | TRBV10-3